This T cell receptor beta chain was recovered during a study of regulatory T cells in long-lasting Graves disease. Germline values: CDR1 SNHLY, CDR2 FYNNEI. Trimming removed 5 bases from V and 9 bases from J; junction bases left unmatched: 18. The CDR3 has 17 amino acids. Researchers made TCR beta libraries by using iRepertoire HTBI primers and running Arm-PCR on CDR3 regions. TCRdb analysed the multiplex PCR reads with MiXCR anew, one entry per CDR3 protein. This repertoire shows 450,000 to 600,000 distinct CDR3 sequences, about 17% found once; its top ten account for 10% to 15%. This clonotype was observed many times. The antigen is not known. Time point denoted: newly diagnosed GD, antithyroid drugs for less than 3 months. PBMC-extracted RNA yielded the TCR library. The study, taken as a whole, reports: Persistent disease exhibited a predilection for TRBV28, TRBJ1-2 and TRBJ2-5. Accuracy could have been hurt by small sample size.

The same sample was also used in a study of T cells in Graves' hyperthyroidism and ophthalmopathy. That study adds: Uncontrolled infection, other autoimmune disease, pregnancy or lactation barred patients from enrollment. With the HTBI primer set, the TCR CDR3 went through a first round of RT-PCR.

The material was peripheral blood mononuclear cells (PBMCs), obtained at new diagnosis, from a patient treated with antithyroid drugs. The J gene is TRBJ2-1, the V gene TRBV2, with 8 bases fitting TRBD2. This receptor was identified in a man between 35 and 55 years old with Graves disease. The CDR3 reads CASSSLDREGVSSEQFF. CDR3 nucleotides: TGTGCCAGCAGTTCCCTTGATCGGGAGGGCGTCTCGAGTGAGCAGTTCTTC. The full variable domain, completed using reference TRBV2 and TRBJ2-1, is EPEVTQTPSHQVTQMGQEVILRCVPISNHLYFYWYRQILGQKVEFLVSFYNNEISEKSEIFDDQFSVERPDGSNFTLKIRSTKLEDSAMYFCASSSLDREGVSSEQFFGPGTRLTVL.